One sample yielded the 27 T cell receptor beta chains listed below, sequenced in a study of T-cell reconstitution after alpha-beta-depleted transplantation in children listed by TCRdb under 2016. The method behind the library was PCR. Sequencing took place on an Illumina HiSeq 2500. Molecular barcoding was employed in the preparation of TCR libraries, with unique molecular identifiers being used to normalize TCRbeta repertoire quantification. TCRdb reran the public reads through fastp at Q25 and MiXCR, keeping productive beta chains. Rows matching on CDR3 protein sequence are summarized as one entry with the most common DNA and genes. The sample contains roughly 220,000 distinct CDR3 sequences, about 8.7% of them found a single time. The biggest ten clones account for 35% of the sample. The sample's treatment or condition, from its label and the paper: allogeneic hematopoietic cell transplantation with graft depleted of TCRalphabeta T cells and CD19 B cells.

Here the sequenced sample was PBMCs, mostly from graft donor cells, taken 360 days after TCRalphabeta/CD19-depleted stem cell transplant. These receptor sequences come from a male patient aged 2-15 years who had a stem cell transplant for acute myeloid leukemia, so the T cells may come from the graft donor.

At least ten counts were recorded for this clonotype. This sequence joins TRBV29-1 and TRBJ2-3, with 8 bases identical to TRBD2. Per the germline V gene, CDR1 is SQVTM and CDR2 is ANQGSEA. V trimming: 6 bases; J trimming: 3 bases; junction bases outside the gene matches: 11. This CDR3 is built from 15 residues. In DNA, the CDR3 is TGCAGCGTGACCCCTAACGGGGGGGCGACAGATACGCAGTATTTT. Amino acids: CSVTPNGGATDTQYF.

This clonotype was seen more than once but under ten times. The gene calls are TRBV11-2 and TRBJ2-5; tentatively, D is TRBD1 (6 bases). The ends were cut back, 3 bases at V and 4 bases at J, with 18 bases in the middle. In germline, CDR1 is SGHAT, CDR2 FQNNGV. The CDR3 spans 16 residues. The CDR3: CASSFVPSGRGETQYF. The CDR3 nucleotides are TGTGCCAGCAGCTTCGTCCCAAGTGGCAGGGGAGAGACCCAGTACTTC. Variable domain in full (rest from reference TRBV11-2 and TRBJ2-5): EAGVAQSPRYKIIEKRQSVAFWCNPISGHATLYWYQQILGQGPKLLIQFQNNGVVDDSQLPKDRFSAERLKGVDSTLKIQPAKLEDSAVYLCASSFVPSGRGETQYFGPGTRLLVL.

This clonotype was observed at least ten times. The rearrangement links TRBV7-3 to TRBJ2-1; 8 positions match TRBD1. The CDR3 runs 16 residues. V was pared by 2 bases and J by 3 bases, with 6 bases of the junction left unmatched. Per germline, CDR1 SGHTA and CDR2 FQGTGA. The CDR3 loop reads CASSLGQGPFYNEQFF. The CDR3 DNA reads TGTGCCAGCAGCTTAGGACAGGGTCCATTCTACAATGAGCAGTTCTTC.

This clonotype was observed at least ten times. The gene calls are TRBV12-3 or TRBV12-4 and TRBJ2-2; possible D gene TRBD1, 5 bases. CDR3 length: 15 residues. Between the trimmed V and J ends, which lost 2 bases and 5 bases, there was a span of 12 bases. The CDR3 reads CASSLRQGGTGELFF. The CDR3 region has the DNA TGTGCCAGCAGTTTACGGCAGGGTGGGACCGGGGAGCTGTTTTTT.

The CDR3 DNA follows: TGTGCCAGCAGTTTAGGGGCTAGCGGCTACACCTTC. Encoded protein: CASSLGASGYTF. This sequence joins TRBV12-3 or TRBV12-4 and TRBJ1-2; D gene ambiguous. The V end was cut by 1 base, the J end by 8 bases, with 8 bases between. The CDR3 is 12 amino acids.

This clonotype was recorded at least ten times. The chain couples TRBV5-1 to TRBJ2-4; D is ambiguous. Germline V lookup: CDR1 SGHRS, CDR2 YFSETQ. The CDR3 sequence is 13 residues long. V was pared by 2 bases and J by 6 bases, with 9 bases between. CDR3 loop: CASSLTPLNIQYF. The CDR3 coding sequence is TGCGCCAGCAGCTTAACCCCACTAAACATTCAGTACTTC.

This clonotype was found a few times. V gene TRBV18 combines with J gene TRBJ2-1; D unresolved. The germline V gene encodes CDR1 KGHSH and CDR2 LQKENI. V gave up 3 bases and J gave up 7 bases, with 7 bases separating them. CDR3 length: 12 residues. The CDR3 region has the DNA TGTGCCAGCTCACCGATAGGTAATGAGCAGTTCTTC. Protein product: CASSPIGNEQFF.

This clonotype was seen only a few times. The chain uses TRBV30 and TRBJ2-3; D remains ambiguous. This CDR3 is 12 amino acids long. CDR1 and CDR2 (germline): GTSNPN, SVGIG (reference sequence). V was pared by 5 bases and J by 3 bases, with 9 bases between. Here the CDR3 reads CAWSDITDTQYF. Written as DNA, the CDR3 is TGTGCCTGGTCTGACATAACAGATACGCAGTATTTT.

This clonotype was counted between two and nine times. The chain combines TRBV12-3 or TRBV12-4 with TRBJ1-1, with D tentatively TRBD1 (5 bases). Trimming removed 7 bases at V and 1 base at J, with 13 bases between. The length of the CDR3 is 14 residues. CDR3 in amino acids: CASTLDGTNTEAFF. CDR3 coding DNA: TGTGCCAGCACCTTGGACGGGACGAACACTGAAGCTTTCTTT.

In nucleotides, the CDR3 is TGTGCCAGCAGTTTAGCGAGGCCACTTAGCGGGGGACTAGCCAAAAACATTCAGTACTTC. The encoded protein is CASSLARPLSGGLAKNIQYF. The chain joins TRBV12-3 or TRBV12-4 to TRBJ2-4, with 9 bases identical to TRBD2. V lost 0 bases and J lost 0; bases outside the gene matches: 12. CDR3 length: 20 amino acids.

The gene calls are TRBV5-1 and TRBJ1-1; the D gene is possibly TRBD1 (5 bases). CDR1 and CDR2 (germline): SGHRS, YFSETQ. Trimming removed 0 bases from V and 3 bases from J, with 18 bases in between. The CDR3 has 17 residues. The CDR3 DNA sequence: TGCGCCAGCAGCTTGGCCCCTCCGCCGGGGCGGGACACTGAAGCTTTCTTT. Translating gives CASSLAPPPGRDTEAFF. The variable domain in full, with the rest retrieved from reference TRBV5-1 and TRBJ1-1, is KAGVTQTPRYLIKTRGQQVTLSCSPISGHRSVSWYQQTPGQGLQFLFEYFSETQRNKGNFPGRFSGRQFSNSRSEMNVSTLELGDSALYLCASSLAPPPGRDTEAFFGQGTRLTVV.

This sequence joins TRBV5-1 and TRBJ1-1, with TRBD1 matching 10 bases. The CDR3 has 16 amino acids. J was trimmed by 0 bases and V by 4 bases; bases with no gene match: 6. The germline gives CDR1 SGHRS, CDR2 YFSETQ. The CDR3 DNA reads TGCGCCAGCAGCCTGGGGGGACAGGGGTTGAACACTGAAGCTTTCTTT. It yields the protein CASSLGGQGLNTEAFF.

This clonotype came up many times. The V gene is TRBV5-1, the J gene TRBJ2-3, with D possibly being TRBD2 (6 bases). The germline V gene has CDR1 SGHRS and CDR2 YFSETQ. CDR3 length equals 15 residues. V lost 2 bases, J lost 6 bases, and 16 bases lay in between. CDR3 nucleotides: TGCGCCAGCAGCTTAATTTCAGGAGGGGACGATACGCAGTATTTT. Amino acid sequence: CASSLISGGDDTQYF.

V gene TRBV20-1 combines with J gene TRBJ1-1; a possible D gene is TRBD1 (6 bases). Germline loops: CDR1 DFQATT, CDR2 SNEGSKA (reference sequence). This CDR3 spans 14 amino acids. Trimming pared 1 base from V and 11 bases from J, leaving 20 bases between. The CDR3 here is CSARGPVLQGMAFF. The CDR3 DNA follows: TGCAGTGCTAGAGGACCCGTTTTGCAGGGGATGGCTTTCTTT.

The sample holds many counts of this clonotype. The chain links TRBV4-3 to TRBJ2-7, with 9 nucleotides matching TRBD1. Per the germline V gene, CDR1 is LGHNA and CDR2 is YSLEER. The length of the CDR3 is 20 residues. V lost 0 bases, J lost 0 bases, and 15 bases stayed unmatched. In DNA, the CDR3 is TGCGCCAGCAGCCAAGATCGCCCAGGACAGGGGCGTTGGAGCTCCTACGAGCAGTACTTC. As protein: CASSQDRPGQGRWSSYEQYF.

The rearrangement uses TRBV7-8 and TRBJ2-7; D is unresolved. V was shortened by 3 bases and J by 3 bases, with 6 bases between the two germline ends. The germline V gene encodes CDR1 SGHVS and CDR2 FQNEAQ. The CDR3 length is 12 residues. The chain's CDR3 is CASSLYYYEQYF. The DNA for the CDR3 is TGTGCCAGCAGCTTGTATTACTACGAGCAGTACTTC.

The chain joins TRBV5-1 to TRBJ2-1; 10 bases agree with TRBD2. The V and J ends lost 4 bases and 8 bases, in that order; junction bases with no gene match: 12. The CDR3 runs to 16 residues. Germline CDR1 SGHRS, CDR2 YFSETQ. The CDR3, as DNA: TGCGCCAGCAGCCCCTTCGGAAGCGGGGGGGCCTATGAGCAGTTCTTC. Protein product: CASSPFGSGGAYEQFF. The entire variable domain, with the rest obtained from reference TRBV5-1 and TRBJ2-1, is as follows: KAGVTQTPRYLIKTRGQQVTLSCSPISGHRSVSWYQQTPGQGLQFLFEYFSETQRNKGNFPGRFSGRQFSNSRSEMNVSTLELGDSALYLCASSPFGSGGAYEQFFGPGTRLTVL.

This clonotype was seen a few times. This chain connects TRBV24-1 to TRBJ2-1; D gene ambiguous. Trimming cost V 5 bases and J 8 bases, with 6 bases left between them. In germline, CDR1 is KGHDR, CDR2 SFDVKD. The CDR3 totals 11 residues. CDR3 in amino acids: CATSAKDEQFF. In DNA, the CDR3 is TGTGCCACCAGTGCCAAAGATGAGCAGTTCTTC.

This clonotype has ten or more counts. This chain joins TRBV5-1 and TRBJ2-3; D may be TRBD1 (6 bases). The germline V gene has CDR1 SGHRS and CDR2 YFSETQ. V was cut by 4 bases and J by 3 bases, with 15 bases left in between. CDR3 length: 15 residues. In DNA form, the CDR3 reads TGCGCCAGCAGCGTGGGACAAACCGGGACAGATACGCAGTATTTT. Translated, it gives CASSVGQTGTDTQYF.

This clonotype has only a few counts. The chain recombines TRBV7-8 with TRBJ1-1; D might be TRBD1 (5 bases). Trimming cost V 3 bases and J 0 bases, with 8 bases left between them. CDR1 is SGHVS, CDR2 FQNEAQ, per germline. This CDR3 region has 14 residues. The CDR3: CASSFGTVNTEAFF. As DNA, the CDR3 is TGTGCCAGCAGCTTCGGGACGGTGAACACTGAAGCTTTCTTT.

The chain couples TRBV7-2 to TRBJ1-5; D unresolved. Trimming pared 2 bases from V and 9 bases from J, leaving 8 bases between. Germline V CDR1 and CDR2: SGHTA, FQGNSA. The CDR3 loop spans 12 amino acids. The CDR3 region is CASSLMKGPQHF. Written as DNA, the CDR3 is TGTGCCAGCAGCTTAATGAAGGGGCCCCAGCATTTT.

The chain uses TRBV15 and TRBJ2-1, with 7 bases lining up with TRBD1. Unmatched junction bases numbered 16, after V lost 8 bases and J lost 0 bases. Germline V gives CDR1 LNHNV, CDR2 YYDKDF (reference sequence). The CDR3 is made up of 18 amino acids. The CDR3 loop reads CATATSTGLLLSYNEQFF. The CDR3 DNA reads TGTGCCACCGCGACTTCGACAGGGCTTCTACTCTCCTACAATGAGCAGTTCTTC.

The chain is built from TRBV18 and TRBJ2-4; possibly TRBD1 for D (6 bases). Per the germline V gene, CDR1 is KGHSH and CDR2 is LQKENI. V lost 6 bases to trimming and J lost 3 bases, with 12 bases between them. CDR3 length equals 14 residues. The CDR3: CASSPMDSKNIQYF. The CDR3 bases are TGTGCCAGCTCGCCTATGGACAGCAAAAACATTCAGTACTTC.

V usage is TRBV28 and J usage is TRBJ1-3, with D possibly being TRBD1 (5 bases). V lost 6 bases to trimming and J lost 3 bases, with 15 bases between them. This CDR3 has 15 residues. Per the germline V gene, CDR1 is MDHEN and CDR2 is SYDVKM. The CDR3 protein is CASSPFGGVGNTIYF. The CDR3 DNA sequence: TGTGCCAGCAGCCCCTTCGGAGGGGTTGGAAACACCATATATTTT.

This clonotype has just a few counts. The CDR3 DNA reads as TGTGCCAGCAGTTTCACGCATGTCAATGAGCAGTTCTTC. Translation gives CASSFTHVNEQFF. V and J are TRBV12-3 or TRBV12-4 and TRBJ2-1, with D hard to call. V lost 3 bases to trimming and J lost 6 bases, with 9 bases between them. The CDR3 extends over 13 amino acids.

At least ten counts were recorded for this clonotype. The CDR3 DNA is TGCAGCGTTGACAGGGGGCGCCCCTCAGATACGCAGTATTTT. Residues: CSVDRGRPSDTQYF. This sequence joins TRBV29-1 and TRBJ2-3, with TRBD1 matching over 8 bases. Per germline, CDR1 SQVTM and CDR2 ANQGSEA. J lost 4 bases, V lost 3 bases, and 6 bases had no gene match. This CDR3 region has 14 residues.

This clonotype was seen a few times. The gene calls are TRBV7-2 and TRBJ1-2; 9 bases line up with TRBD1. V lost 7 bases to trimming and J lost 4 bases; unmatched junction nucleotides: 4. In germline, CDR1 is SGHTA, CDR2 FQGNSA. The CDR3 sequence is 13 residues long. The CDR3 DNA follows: TGTGCCAGCACCAGACAGGGGGTCTATGGCTACACCTTC. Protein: CASTRQGVYGYTF. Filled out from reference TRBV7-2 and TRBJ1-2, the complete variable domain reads GAGVSQSPSNKVTEKGKDVELRCDPISGHTALYWYRQSLGQGLEFLIYFQGNSAPDKSGLPSDRFSAERTGGSVSTLTIQRTQQEDSAVYLCASTRQGVYGYTFGSGTRLTVV.